This T cell receptor (beta chain) is from a study of shared clonotypes between healthy human individuals. Study-level information: For every donor, three CD4 naive, three CD4 memory, two CD8 naive and one CD8 memory plates were used.

Adult donors, all healthy and HIV-negative, had no recent acute infections or vaccinations. Overall study results and limits: Large sequencing depth failed to make sorted-subset sequencing complete, rarefaction showed. Donor clonotype sharing was expected to depend on sequencing depth.

Of note for this clone: The target antigen is unknown.

The CDR3 is 19 residues long. V lost 3 bases and J lost 3, with 24 bases in between. Germline V gene lookup returns CDR1 KGHSH and CDR2 LQKENI. Assay: immunoSEQ multiplex PCR; the TCRdb copy retains only in-frame clones and omits some. The sample has about 770,000 clones, 72% seen once. This clonotype was obtained from a woman under 40 in good health. The gene calls are TRBV18 and TRBJ1-5; the D gene is possibly TRBD1 (6 bases). The sample was memory CD4+ T cells sorted from blood. Subset given: CD45RA-negative fraction. CDR3 nucleotide sequence: TGTGCCAGCTCACCCCGAGGGGGAGGGGCCTCGGCCTCCAATCAGCCCCAGCATTTT. Encoded protein: CASSPRGGGASASNQPQHF.